The 32 T cell receptor beta chains in this list originate from one sample, sequenced in a study of blood T cell repertoires in COVID-19. Here immunoSEQ multiplex PCR was the method, and the copy in TCRdb shows in-frame clones only, minus some. The profile shows about 63,000 clones, over 75% of them singletons. Source material: peripheral blood. All receptors derive from a man in his 60s with COVID-19, enrolled during active disease.

The CDR3 region is CATSDPGPPTGQGARETQYF. The DNA for the CDR3 is TGTGCCACCAGTGATCCCGGGCCCCCCACGGGACAGGGGGCACGGGAGACCCAGTACTTC. The J gene is TRBJ2-5, the V gene TRBV24-1; 12 bases map to TRBD1. After removal of 3 bases from V and 5 bases from J, the junction contained 18 bases not matched to a gene. Germline V lookup: CDR1 KGHDR, CDR2 SFDVKD. This CDR3 is 20 amino acids long.

This clone was detected only once. The J gene is TRBJ2-1, the V gene TRBV3-1 (or the pseudogene TRBV3-2); D gene uncertain. V was clipped by 4 bases and J by 6 bases, with 7 bases between them. Per the germline V gene, CDR1 is LGHDT and CDR2 is YNNKEL (reference sequence). The CDR3 length is 12 residues. The CDR3 region has the DNA TGTGCCAGCAGCCCTCATAGCAATGAGCAGTTCTTC. Translation gives CASSPHSNEQFF.

The chain joins TRBV19 to TRBJ2-7; 9 positions match TRBD2. CDR1 is LNHDA, CDR2 SQIVND, per germline (reference sequence). Trimming at V came to 4 bases and at J to 3 bases, leaving 10 bases not matched to a gene. There are 16 residues in the CDR3. Here the CDR3 DNA reads TGTGCCAGTAGTACCGGCGGGACTAGCAGAAGCTACGAGCAGTACTTC. It translates to CASSTGGTSRSYEQYF. Filled out from reference TRBV19 and TRBJ2-7, the complete variable domain reads DGGITQSPKYLFRKEGQNVTLSCEQNLNHDAMYWYRQDPGQGLRLIYYSQIVNDFQKGDIAEGYSVSREKKESFPLTVTSAQKNPTAFYLCASSTGGTSRSYEQYFGPGTRLTVT.

The chain links TRBV5-4 to TRBJ1-2; perhaps TRBD1 as D (5 bases). The length of the CDR3 is 14 residues. Trimming stripped 0 bases from V and 7 bases from J, with 13 bases between. Germline CDR1 reads SGHNT; CDR2 reads YYREEE (reference sequence). CDR3 sequence: CASSLEGVSGGYTF. DNA for the CDR3: TGTGCCAGCAGCTTGGAAGGGGTATCCGGTGGCTACACCTTC.

The chain links TRBV6-5 to TRBJ2-7; TRBD1 matches 9 bases. Germline V gene lookup returns CDR1 MNHEY and CDR2 SVGAGI. This CDR3 region has 13 residues. The ends lost 2 bases at V and 4 bases at J; junction bases unmatched: 0. CDR3 coding DNA: TGTGCCAGCAGTTACGGGACAGGGTACGAGCAGTACTTC. Its protein product is CASSYGTGYEQYF.

The rearrangement joins TRBV19 to TRBJ2-3, with a tentative D call TRBD2 (6 bases). Trimming stripped 7 bases from V and 0 bases from J, with 11 bases between. The germline gives CDR1 LNHDA, CDR2 SQIVND (reference sequence). The CDR3 loop spans 14 amino acids. The CDR3 DNA reads TGTGCCAGTATGGGGGGAAAAAGCACAGATACGCAGTATTTT. Its protein is CASMGGKSTDTQYF. The variable domain in full, completed from reference TRBV19 and TRBJ2-3, reads DGGITQSPKYLFRKEGQNVTLSCEQNLNHDAMYWYRQDPGQGLRLIYYSQIVNDFQKGDIAEGYSVSREKKESFPLTVTSAQKNPTAFYLCASMGGKSTDTQYFGPGTRLTVL.

This clone was counted once. The J gene is TRBJ1-1, the V gene TRBV27, with TRBD1 matching 8 bases. Per germline, CDR1 MNHEY and CDR2 SMNVEV (reference sequence). The V gene end was trimmed by 0 bases and the J gene end by 7 bases; junction bases not matched to a gene: 7. The CDR3 sequence is 15 residues long. DNA for the CDR3: TGTGCCAGCAGTTTATCGACGCCACAGGGGGGTGAAGCTTTCTTT. Its protein is CASSLSTPQGGEAFF.

The chain links TRBV15 to TRBJ2-1, with 8 bases matching TRBD1. Germline V gene lookup returns CDR1 LNHNV and CDR2 YYDKDF (reference sequence). The CDR3 has 14 amino acids. V trimming: 3 bases; J trimming: 6 bases; junction bases outside the gene matches: 4. CDR3 sequence: CATSSQGAGNEQFF. The DNA for the CDR3 is TGTGCCACCAGCAGTCAGGGGGCGGGCAATGAGCAGTTCTTC.

The gene calls are TRBV5-1 and TRBJ2-2, with 9 bases matching TRBD2. The germline CDR1 and CDR2 sequences are SGHRS and YFSETQ. V trimming: 2 bases; J trimming: 3 bases; junction bases outside the gene matches: 2. The CDR3 runs 15 residues. The CDR3 loop is CASSLIAGDTGELFF. In nucleotides, the CDR3 is TGCGCCAGCAGCTTAATAGCGGGGGACACCGGGGAGCTGTTTTTT.

This clone turned up a few times. The rearrangement joins TRBV7-2 to TRBJ2-2; 9 bases match TRBD2. Germline V CDR1 and CDR2: SGHTA, FQGNSA. V trimming: 5 bases; J trimming: 5 bases; junction bases outside the gene matches: 12. This CDR3 has 17 residues. The CDR3 sequence: CASSAKGKREATGELFF. CDR3 nucleotides: TGTGCCAGCAGCGCGAAGGGTAAGCGGGAGGCGACCGGGGAGCTGTTTTTT.

The J gene is TRBJ1-1, the V gene TRBV6-5; tentatively, D is TRBD1 (5 bases). Germline V gives CDR1 MNHEY, CDR2 SVGAGI. V lost 8 bases and J 1 base, leaving 11 bases between the germline ends. The CDR3 is 13 amino acids. The CDR3 loop reads CASLRTRNTEAFF. Here the CDR3 DNA reads TGTGCCAGCCTTCGGACAAGGAACACTGAAGCTTTCTTT.

This chain links TRBV5-1 with TRBJ1-2, with 7 bases that match TRBD1. The V and J ends lost 2 bases and 7 bases, in that order; junction bases with no gene match: 8. The CDR3 extends over 14 amino acids. Germline CDR1 SGHRS, CDR2 YFSETQ. The CDR3 loop reads CASSLEQGFRGYTF. For the CDR3, the DNA is TGCGCCAGCAGCTTAGAACAGGGGTTTCGTGGCTACACCTTC. The entire variable domain, with the rest obtained from reference TRBV5-1 and TRBJ1-2, is as follows: KAGVTQTPRYLIKTRGQQVTLSCSPISGHRSVSWYQQTPGQGLQFLFEYFSETQRNKGNFPGRFSGRQFSNSRSEMNVSTLELGDSALYLCASSLEQGFRGYTFGSGTRLTVV.

This clone was seen just once. The chain has TRBV2 and TRBJ2-7; 7 nucleotides align to TRBD2. With 5 bases clipped from V and 1 base from J, the junction kept 8 bases outside the gene matches. The CDR3 has 15 amino acids. The germline CDR1 and CDR2 sequences are SNHLY and FYNNEI. The CDR3 DNA follows: TGTGCCAGCAGTTTGAAAGCGGGGAGATCCTACGAGCAGTACTTC. This translates into CASSLKAGRSYEQYF.

This sequence joins TRBV4-3 and TRBJ2-3; 9 bases are a match to TRBD1. This CDR3 has 16 amino acids. With 3 bases clipped from V and 2 bases from J, the junction kept 6 bases outside the gene matches. CDR1 and CDR2 (germline): LGHNA, YSLEER. The CDR3 DNA reads as TGCGCCAGCAGCCAGGGGGGACAGGGCATCACAGATACGCAGTATTTT. Translating it yields CASSQGGQGITDTQYF.

This chain connects TRBV6-6 to TRBJ1-3; D possibly corresponds to TRBD1 (6 bases). V was clipped by 7 bases and J by 4 bases, with 14 bases between them. CDR1 and CDR2 from the germline V gene are MNHNY and SVGAGI (reference sequence). The CDR3 covers 14 residues. The CDR3 nucleotides are TGTGCCAGCAAGCCCCCAGGGGTCGGAAACACCATATATTTT. Translated: CASKPPGVGNTIYF.

The chain combines TRBV15 with TRBJ2-5, with TRBD2 matching over 10 bases. There are 16 residues in the CDR3. Germline values: CDR1 LNHNV, CDR2 YYDKDF (reference sequence). V was clipped by 7 bases and J by 4 bases; unmatched bases: 12. The CDR3 nucleotides read TGTGCCACCACCGGGAGGAAGCGGGAGGGCACAGAGACCCAGTACTTC. Protein: CATTGRKREGTETQYF.

The chain employs TRBV6-1 and TRBJ1-2, with TRBD1 matching over 7 bases. This CDR3 spans 15 amino acids. Germline V gives CDR1 MNHNS, CDR2 SASEGT. The V and J ends lost 2 bases and 4 bases, in that order; junction bases with no gene match: 7. The CDR3 here is CASSERTGRPYGYTF. The DNA for the CDR3 is TGTGCCAGCAGTGAACGGACAGGCCGTCCCTATGGCTACACCTTC.

The chain carries TRBV30 and TRBJ2-7; 8 bases agree with TRBD1. CDR3 length equals 15 residues. The trim removed 0 bases at V and 2 bases at J, leaving 6 bases unmatched. Germline CDR1 GTSNPN, CDR2 SVGIG (reference sequence). The CDR3 sequence is CAWSVQGQVPYEQYF. CDR3 DNA: TGTGCCTGGAGTGTACAGGGACAGGTCCCCTACGAGCAGTACTTC.

The chain has TRBV18 and TRBJ2-5; a weak D match, TRBD2 (5 bases). This CDR3 contains 14 residues. Germline CDR1 is KGHSH and CDR2 is LQKENI. The ends were cut back, 4 bases at V and 1 base at J, with 10 bases in the middle. CDR3: CASSREISQETQYF. CDR3 DNA sequence: TGTGCCAGCTCACGGGAGATCTCCCAAGAGACCCAGTACTTC. The variable domain in full, completed from reference TRBV18 and TRBJ2-5, reads NAGVMQNPRHLVRRRGQEARLRCSPMKGHSHVYWYRQLPEEGLKFMVYLQKENIIDESGMPKERFSAEFPKEGPSILRIQQVVRGDSAAYFCASSREISQETQYFGPGTRLLVL.

This chain connects TRBV5-1 to TRBJ1-2, with TRBD1 as a possible D gene (6 bases). Germline V gene lookup returns CDR1 SGHRS and CDR2 YFSETQ. The CDR3 runs to 16 residues. The V end lost 4 bases, the J end lost 0 bases, and 16 bases lay between the germline ends. CDR3 in DNA: TGCGCCAGCAGCATACAGGGTGATATCGCTAACTATGGCTACACCTTC. Its translation is CASSIQGDIANYGYTF.

The rearrangement uses TRBV3-1 (or the pseudogene TRBV3-2) and TRBJ2-1; 7 bases line up with TRBD2. With 0 bases clipped from V and 7 bases from J, the junction kept 6 bases outside the gene matches. CDR1 LGHDT and CDR2 YNNKEL come from the germline V gene (reference sequence). The CDR3 sequence is 15 residues long. The CDR3 nucleotides read TGTGCCAGCAGCCAAGAAGCGGGGCCGGTGAATGAGCAGTTCTTC. Translation gives CASSQEAGPVNEQFF.

This clone was recorded only once. The rearrangement links TRBV18 to TRBJ2-7; TRBD1 matches 8 bases. Germline assignment: CDR1 KGHSH and CDR2 LQKENI. The CDR3 covers 17 residues. With 5 bases clipped from V and 4 bases from J, the junction kept 16 bases outside the gene matches. CDR3 sequence reads: CASSFNTRPGGIYEQYF. CDR3 sequence (DNA): TGTGCCAGCTCATTTAATACAAGGCCAGGGGGCATATACGAGCAGTACTTC.

The chain combines TRBV5-1 with TRBJ2-3; D gene unclear. The V gene's germline CDR1 is SGHRS and CDR2 YFSETQ. CDR3 size: 14 residues. V lost 4 bases to trimming and J lost 2 bases, with 11 bases between them. CDR3 protein: CASSGTEFTDTQYF. The CDR3 nucleotides are TGCGCCAGCAGCGGAACGGAGTTCACAGATACGCAGTATTTT. Filled out from reference TRBV5-1 and TRBJ2-3, the complete variable domain reads KAGVTQTPRYLIKTRGQQVTLSCSPISGHRSVSWYQQTPGQGLQFLFEYFSETQRNKGNFPGRFSGRQFSNSRSEMNVSTLELGDSALYLCASSGTEFTDTQYFGPGTRLTVL.

The V and J genes are TRBV13 and TRBJ1-2; possibly TRBD1 for D (5 bases). Trimming took off 1 base at V and 8 bases at J, with 14 bases between the two ends. This CDR3 has 14 residues. CDR1 PRHDT and CDR2 FYEKMQ come from the germline V gene (reference sequence). This CDR3 is CASSLARGGRGYTF. CDR3 sequence (DNA): TGTGCCAGCAGCTTAGCGCGGGGGGGACGGGGCTACACCTTC.

This clone was detected once. The chain joins TRBV5-1 to TRBJ2-7, with D unclear. Trimming cost V 4 bases and J 3 bases, with 14 bases left between them. CDR3 size: 14 residues. Looked up from germline, CDR1 is SGHRS and CDR2 is YFSETQ. CDR3 residues: CASSLDSPNYEQYF. CDR3 DNA sequence: TGCGCCAGCAGCCTAGACTCCCCTAACTACGAGCAGTACTTC.

This sequence joins TRBV3-1 (or the pseudogene TRBV3-2) and TRBJ1-1; TRBD1 agrees at 11 bases. Trimming took 4 bases from V and 4 from J; bases not matched to a gene: 8. The CDR3 covers 16 residues. Looked up from germline, CDR1 is LGHDT and CDR2 is YNNKEL (reference sequence). The CDR3 region has the DNA TGTGCCAGCAGCCCTTGGGACAGGGGGATGGCCACTGAAGCTTTCTTT. This translates into CASSPWDRGMATEAFF.

DNA of the CDR3: TGTGCCAGCAGTGAATATAGGAATCAGGGGGAGGGCTACACCTTC. This codes for CASSEYRNQGEGYTF. V and J are TRBV25-1 and TRBJ1-2, with TRBD1 matching 7 bases. The V gene end was trimmed by 0 bases and the J gene end by 8 bases; junction bases not matched to a gene: 9. Germline assignment: CDR1 MGHDK and CDR2 SYGVNS. CDR3 length equals 15 residues.

This clone came up many times. The rearrangement uses TRBV19 and TRBJ1-5; a weak D match, TRBD1 (5 bases). The germline V and J ends were trimmed by 6 bases and 0 bases, with 12 bases remaining between them. From germline, CDR1 is LNHDA and CDR2 SQIVND (reference sequence). The CDR3 is 15 residues long. The CDR3: CASRPDRYSNQPQHF. As DNA, the CDR3 is TGTGCCAGTAGGCCAGACAGATATAGCAATCAGCCCCAGCATTTT.

The chain combines TRBV15 with TRBJ1-2, with D possibly being TRBD1 (5 bases). The length of the CDR3 is 12 residues. V was pared by 8 bases and J by 4 bases, with 11 bases between. CDR1 is LNHNV, CDR2 YYDKDF, per germline (reference sequence). The CDR3 sequence: CATLDIPYGYTF. Here the CDR3 DNA reads TGTGCCACCCTGGACATCCCCTATGGCTACACCTTC.

The V gene is TRBV3-1 (or the pseudogene TRBV3-2), the J gene TRBJ1-3; 9 bases are a match to TRBD1. V was clipped by 7 bases and J by 8 bases; unmatched bases: 9. The CDR3 contains 14 residues. Germline V CDR1 and CDR2: LGHDT, YNNKEL (reference sequence). CDR3 sequence: CASNLGQGHDTIYF. CDR3 sequence (DNA): TGTGCCAGCAACCTCGGACAGGGGCATGACACCATATATTTT.

The chain employs TRBV5-3 and TRBJ2-5, with TRBD1 matching over 11 bases. TRBV5-3 is labeled an ORF, and its function is uncertain. The CDR3 totals 15 residues. Trimming removed 5 bases from V and 4 bases from J; junction bases left unmatched: 7. CDR3 nucleotides: TGTGCCAGAAGTACCGGGACAGGGGGACCAGAGACCCAGTACTTC. It yields the protein CARSTGTGGPETQYF.

This clone has a single count. The chain employs TRBV9 and TRBJ1-2; 9 bases are shared with TRBD1. Looked up from germline, CDR1 is SGDLS and CDR2 is YYNGEE. Trimming at V came to 0 bases and at J to 8 bases, leaving 5 bases not matched to a gene. This CDR3 contains 14 residues. In DNA, the CDR3 is TGTGCCAGCAGCGTAGAGACAGGGGGTCGAGGCTACACCTTC. The encoded protein is CASSVETGGRGYTF.